One sample yielded the 4 T cell receptor beta chains listed below, sequenced in a study of T cells in Graves' hyperthyroidism and ophthalmopathy. The source material, RNA transcripts, was used to amplify TCR beta CDR3 regions. Using the HTBI primer set, a first-round RT-PCR was run on the TCR CDR3. TCRdb reprocessed the multiplex PCR reads via MiXCR and lists one record per CDR3 protein. This table has fewer than 450,000 distinct CDR3 sequences, roughly 15% appearing once. Specimen: blood. The receptor source for this set is a woman aged 60-70 years with Graves' ophthalmopathy.

A note on this clonotype: A read error may be the cause here, since a much bigger clone is one base away. The J gene is TRBJ2-1, the V gene TRBV11-2, with D unresolved. The CDR3 contains 16 residues. CDR1 is SGHAT and CDR2 is FQNNGV in the germline V gene. CDR3 DNA: TGTGCCAGCAGCTTAGGCGTCGGCGGAACCTACAATGGGCAGTTCTTC. Translation: CASSLGVGGTYNGQFF.

There are a few counts of this clonotype. V usage is TRBV5-1 and J usage is TRBJ2-7; D is undetermined. Trimming cost V 0 bases and J 2 bases, with 9 bases left between them. CDR3 length: 14 residues. Germline assignment: CDR1 SGHRS and CDR2 YFSETQ. CDR3 amino acids: CASSLVVGPYEQYF. CDR3 coding DNA: TGCGCCAGCAGCTTGGTAGTCGGCCCCTACGAGCAGTACTTC. Based on the CDR3 plus reference TRBV5-1 and TRBJ2-7, the full variable domain is KAGVTQTPRYLIKTRGQQVTLSCSPISGHRSVSWYQQTPGQGLQFLFEYFSETQRNKGNFPGRFSGRQFSNSRSEMNVSTLELGDSALYLCASSLVVGPYEQYFGPGTRLTVT.

This clonotype was picked up many times. The chain combines TRBV12-3 or TRBV12-4 with TRBJ2-5; tentatively, D is TRBD1 or TRBD2 (5 bases each). This CDR3 has 16 amino acids. The V gene lost 7 bases and the J gene lost 0 bases, with 18 bases spanning the gap. CDR3 sequence reads: CASIRDGVAYQETQYF. DNA of the CDR3: TGTGCCAGCATTAGGGACGGCGTCGCGTACCAAGAGACCCAGTACTTC.

J is TRBJ1-4 and V is TRBV29-1; 9 bases are shared with TRBD1. Germline values: CDR1 SQVTM, CDR2 ANQGSEA. V trimming: 4 bases; J trimming: 8 bases; junction bases outside the gene matches: 8. The CDR3 is made up of 14 amino acids. This CDR3 reads CSVATGGVREKLFF. The CDR3, as DNA: TGCAGCGTTGCCACAGGGGGCGTTCGGGAAAAACTGTTTTTT.